The following is a T cell receptor beta chain sequence with its context. Its antigen is not identified. Trimming shortened V by 6 bases and J by 1 base, and 17 bases separated the two germline ends. The CDR3 covers 15 residues. CDR1 is SGHRS, CDR2 YFSETQ, per germline. The source of the sample is a study of response to subunit inactivated influenza vaccine. TCRdb analysed the RT-PCR reads with MiXCR anew, one entry per CDR3 protein. Among 590,000 or so distinct CDR3 sequences listed, 14% were seen once. The study, taken as a whole, reports: New T cells are recruited in small numbers by each seasonal influenza vaccination, according to the authors' suggestion.

The V call is TRBV5-1, the J call TRBJ2-7, with D tentatively TRBD1 (6 bases). This sequence originates from a man aged 50-60 years who received an inactivated influenza vaccine. Specimen: PBMCs from blood, collected 14 to 15 days before vaccination. This CDR3 reads CASTLGGIVSYEQYF. CDR3 DNA sequence: TGCGCCAGCACCCTAGGGGGTATTGTTTCCTACGAGCAGTACTTC.